The next 18 T cell receptor beta chains were all read from a single sample in a study of blood T cell repertoires in COVID-19. Repertoires were generated with immunoSEQ multiplex PCR, while TCRdb's copy carries only in-frame clones and drops some. The table includes about 24,000 clones, more than 75% detected once. The sample taken for sequencing was peripheral blood. Receptor source: a human donor in a cohort sampled during active COVID-19.

The chain carries TRBV5-1 and TRBJ2-5; TRBD1 agrees at 7 bases. V lost 2 bases, J lost 4 bases, and 8 bases stayed unmatched. The CDR3 consists of 15 residues. From germline, CDR1 is SGHRS and CDR2 YFSETQ. The CDR3 DNA is TGCGCCAGCAGCTTTTCGCCGACAGGGTCAGAGACCCAGTACTTC. Amino acid sequence: CASSFSPTGSETQYF.

This clone has a handful of counts. The rearrangement joins TRBV29-1 to TRBJ1-2, with D possibly matching TRBD1 (5 bases). The CDR3 is 11 amino acids. Trimming took 4 bases from V and 8 from J, leaving 11 bases between them. Germline loops: CDR1 SQVTM, CDR2 ANQGSEA. This chain's CDR3 is CSVVSRTGYTF. The CDR3 region has the DNA TGCAGCGTTGTCAGTAGGACAGGCTACACCTTC.

The chain combines TRBV21-1 with TRBJ2-7; TRBD2 is the table's D call and was not checked against the DNA. TRBV21-1 counts as a pseudogene. The CDR3 contains 17 residues. CDR3 nucleotides: TGTGCCAGCAGCCCTCATGGGGGGAGAGAGCGTGCCTACGAGCAGTACTTC. It specifies CASSPHGGRERAYEQYF.

This chain joins TRBV4-3 and TRBJ2-7; 12 bases match TRBD2. V lost 1 base to trimming and J lost 2 bases; unmatched junction nucleotides: 3. CDR3 length equals 16 residues. From germline, CDR1 is LGHNA and CDR2 YSLEER. In DNA form, the CDR3 reads TGCGCCAGCAGCCAAGGACTAGCGGGGGTTGCCTACGAGCAGTACTTC. Its translation is CASSQGLAGVAYEQYF.

This chain links TRBV19 with TRBJ2-7; TRBD2 aligns across 8 bases. The V segment lost 4 bases and the J segment 7 bases; nucleotides outside the gene matches: 18. Germline CDR1 LNHDA, CDR2 SQIVND (reference sequence). This CDR3 comprises 17 residues. The CDR3 reads CASSTTPQAGATREQYF. In DNA, the CDR3 is TGTGCCAGTAGTACAACACCCCAAGCGGGGGCCACAAGGGAGCAGTACTTC. Together with reference TRBV19 and TRBJ2-7, the CDR3 gives the full variable domain: DGGITQSPKYLFRKEGQNVTLSCEQNLNHDAMYWYRQDPGQGLRLIYYSQIVNDFQKGDIAEGYSVSREKKESFPLTVTSAQKNPTAFYLCASSTTPQAGATREQYFGPGTRLTVT.

The chain joins TRBV4-2 to TRBJ2-4, with D possibly matching TRBD2 (5 bases). Trimming cost V 0 bases and J 1 base, with 13 bases left between them. The CDR3 is 17 residues long. Germline V gene data show CDR1 as LGHNA and CDR2 as YNFKEQ. The CDR3 loop reads CASSQDPGVTAKNIQYF. The CDR3 DNA sequence: TGTGCCAGCAGCCAAGATCCCGGGGTAACCGCCAAAAACATTCAGTACTTC.

J is TRBJ2-7 and V is TRBV30; 7 bases are shared with TRBD2. The junction had 7 bases not matched to a gene; V was cut back by 3 bases and J by 2 bases. The CDR3 runs 14 residues. Germline CDR1 and CDR2: GTSNPN and SVGIG (reference sequence). The CDR3 reads CAWSYGREPYEQYF. Written as DNA, the CDR3 is TGTGCCTGGAGCTACGGGCGGGAGCCCTACGAGCAGTACTTC. The full variable domain, with the rest looked up from reference TRBV30 and TRBJ2-7, is SQTIHQWPATLVQPVGSPLSLECTVEGTSNPNLYWYRQAAGRGLQLLFYSVGIGQISSEVPQNLSASRPQDRQFILSSKKLLLSDSGFYLCAWSYGREPYEQYFGPGTRLTVT.

The CDR3 sequence: CASSFRGLINNEQYF. For the CDR3, the DNA is TGTGCCAGCAGCTTCCGGGGACTCATTAACAACGAGCAGTACTTC. This chain joins TRBV11-2 and TRBJ2-7, with D perhaps matching TRBD2 (6 bases). The V end was cut by 3 bases, the J end by 5 bases, with 17 bases between. The CDR3 runs to 15 residues. CDR1 is SGHAT and CDR2 is FQNNGV in the germline V gene.

The chain's CDR3 is CASSAGTGGATNEKLFF. The CDR3 nucleotides are TGTGCCAGCAGCGCCGGGACAGGGGGTGCAACTAATGAAAAACTGTTTTTT. The chain couples TRBV7-9 to TRBJ1-4; TRBD1 aligns across 11 bases. Germline CDR1 is SEHNR and CDR2 is FQNEAQ (reference sequence). The V gene end was trimmed by 5 bases and the J gene end by 0 bases; junction bases not matched to a gene: 5. The CDR3 totals 17 residues.

The chain employs TRBV4-2 and TRBJ1-2, with D possibly TRBD1 on 6 matching bases. The V gene's germline CDR1 is LGHNA and CDR2 YNFKEQ. Trimming removed 1 base at V and 2 bases at J, with 11 bases between. The CDR3 length is 15 residues. CDR3 protein: CASSQGTAGNYGYTF. In DNA, the CDR3 is TGTGCCAGCAGCCAAGGGACAGCAGGCAACTATGGCTACACCTTC.

This rearrangement joins TRBV7-2 to TRBJ2-1; 7 bases are shared with TRBD2. CDR1 and CDR2 (germline): SGHTA, FQGNSA. The V segment lost 5 bases and the J segment 7 bases; nucleotides outside the gene matches: 8. This CDR3 is 14 amino acids long. CDR3 protein: CASSPGTMWNEQFF. The CDR3, as DNA: TGTGCCAGCAGCCCAGGGACTATGTGGAATGAGCAGTTCTTC.

V and J are TRBV18 and TRBJ2-3; possibly TRBD2 for D (6 bases). The V gene lost 3 bases and the J gene lost 2 bases, with 6 bases spanning the gap. Germline loops: CDR1 KGHSH, CDR2 LQKENI. The CDR3 sequence is 13 residues long. CDR3 protein: CASSPRDTDTQYF. CDR3 in DNA: TGTGCCAGCTCACCGCGGGACACAGATACGCAGTATTTT.

The chain combines TRBV7-7 with TRBJ2-7, with a tentative D call TRBD2 (5 bases). This CDR3 is 15 amino acids long. The germline CDR1 and CDR2 sequences are SSHAT and FNYEAQ (reference sequence). V gave up 1 base and J gave up 0 bases, with 10 bases separating them. The CDR3 DNA follows: TGTGCCAGCAGCTTAGGGAGGCCCAGCTCCTACGAGCAGTACTTC. Translating gives CASSLGRPSSYEQYF. The full variable domain, in which reference TRBV7-7 and TRBJ2-7 provide the parts outside the CDR3, is GAGVSQSPRYKVTKRGQDVTLRCDPISSHATLYWYQQALGQGPEFLTYFNYEAQPDKSGLPSDRFSAERPEGSISTLTIQRTEQRDSAMYRCASSLGRPSSYEQYFGPGTRLTVT.

V gene TRBV19 combines with J gene TRBJ1-4; 9 nucleotides line up with TRBD1. The V gene's germline CDR1 is LNHDA and CDR2 SQIVND (reference sequence). V gave up 3 bases and J gave up 8 bases; unmatched junction bases: 4. This CDR3 comprises 14 residues. The CDR3 nucleotides read TGTGCCAGTAGTATCCGGGACAGGGTAGAAAAACTGTTTTTT. Protein sequence: CASSIRDRVEKLFF.

V and J are TRBV6-2 or TRBV6-3 and TRBJ2-1, with D unclear. The CDR3 spans 12 residues. V was clipped by 4 bases and J by 4 bases, with 5 bases between them. Germline V gene lookup returns CDR1 MNHEY and CDR2 SVGEGT. CDR3 sequence: CASSFFYNEQFF. CDR3 in DNA: TGTGCCAGCAGTTTCTTTTACAATGAGCAGTTCTTC.

The chain recombines TRBV5-1 with TRBJ1-1; TRBD1 is a possible D gene (5 bases). The ends were cut back, 2 bases at V and 1 base at J, with 9 bases in the middle. CDR1 SGHRS and CDR2 YFSETQ come from the germline V gene. The CDR3 extends over 14 amino acids. The chain's CDR3 is CASSLAGWNTEAFF. The CDR3 coding sequence is TGCGCCAGCAGCTTAGCAGGGTGGAACACTGAAGCTTTCTTT.

The chain uses TRBV5-4 and TRBJ2-1; 7 positions match TRBD1. This CDR3 has 13 residues. Germline loops: CDR1 SGHNT, CDR2 YYREEE (reference sequence). The V segment lost 3 bases and the J segment 6 bases; nucleotides outside the gene matches: 3. The CDR3: CASSSGTANEQFF. The CDR3 coding sequence is TGTGCCAGCAGCTCTGGGACAGCCAATGAGCAGTTCTTC.

This chain connects TRBV28 to TRBJ1-1; D perhaps matches TRBD1 (5 bases). V dropped 8 bases and J dropped 9 bases, with 28 bases sitting between them. This CDR3 region has 16 residues. From germline, CDR1 is MDHEN and CDR2 SYDVKM. The CDR3 nucleotides are TGTGCCAGCCGACACTGGGGCGGTCAGACCCCAAATCAAGCTTTCTTT. This codes for CASRHWGGQTPNQAFF.